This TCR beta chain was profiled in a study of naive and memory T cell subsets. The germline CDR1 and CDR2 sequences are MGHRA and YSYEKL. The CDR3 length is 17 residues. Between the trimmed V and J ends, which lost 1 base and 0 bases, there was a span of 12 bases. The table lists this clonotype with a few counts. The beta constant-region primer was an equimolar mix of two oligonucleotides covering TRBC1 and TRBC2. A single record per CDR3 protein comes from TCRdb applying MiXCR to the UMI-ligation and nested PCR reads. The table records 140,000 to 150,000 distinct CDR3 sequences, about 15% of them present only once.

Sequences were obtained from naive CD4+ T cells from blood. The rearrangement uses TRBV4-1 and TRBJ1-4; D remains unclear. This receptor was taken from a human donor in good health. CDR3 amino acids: CASSQGPTAATNEKLFF. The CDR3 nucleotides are TGCGCCAGCAGCCAAGGACCTACGGCGGCAACTAATGAAAAACTGTTTTTT.